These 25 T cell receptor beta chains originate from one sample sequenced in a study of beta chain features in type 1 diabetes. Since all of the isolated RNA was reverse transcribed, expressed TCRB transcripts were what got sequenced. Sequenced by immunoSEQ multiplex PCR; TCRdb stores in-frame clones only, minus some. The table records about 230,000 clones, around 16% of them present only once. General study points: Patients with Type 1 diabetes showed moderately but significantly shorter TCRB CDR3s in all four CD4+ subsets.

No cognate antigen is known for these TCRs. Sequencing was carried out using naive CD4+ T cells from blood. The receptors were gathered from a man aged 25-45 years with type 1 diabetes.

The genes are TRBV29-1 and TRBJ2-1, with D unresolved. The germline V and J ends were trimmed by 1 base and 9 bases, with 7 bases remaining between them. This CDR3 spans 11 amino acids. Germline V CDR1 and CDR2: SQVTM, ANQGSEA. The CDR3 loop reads CSVEGLLEQFF. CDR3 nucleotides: TGCAGCGTTGAAGGGCTCCTTGAGCAGTTCTTC.

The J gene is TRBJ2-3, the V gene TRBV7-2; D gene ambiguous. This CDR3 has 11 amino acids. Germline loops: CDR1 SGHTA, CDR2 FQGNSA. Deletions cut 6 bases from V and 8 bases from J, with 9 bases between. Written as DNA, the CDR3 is TGTGCCAGCAGGGCGTCTGTTACGCAGTATTTT. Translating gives CASRASVTQYF.

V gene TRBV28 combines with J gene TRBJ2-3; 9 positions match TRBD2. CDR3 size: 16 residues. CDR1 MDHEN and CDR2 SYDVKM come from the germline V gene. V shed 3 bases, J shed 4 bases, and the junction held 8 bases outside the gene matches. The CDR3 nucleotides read TGTGCCAGCAGTTTTAATAGCGGGAGAGGATCAGATACGCAGTATTTT. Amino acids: CASSFNSGRGSDTQYF.

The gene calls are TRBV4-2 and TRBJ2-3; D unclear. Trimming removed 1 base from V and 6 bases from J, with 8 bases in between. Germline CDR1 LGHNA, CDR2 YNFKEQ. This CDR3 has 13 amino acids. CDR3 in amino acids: CASSQVGQDTQYF. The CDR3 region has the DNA TGTGCCAGCAGCCAAGTAGGTCAGGATACGCAGTATTTT.

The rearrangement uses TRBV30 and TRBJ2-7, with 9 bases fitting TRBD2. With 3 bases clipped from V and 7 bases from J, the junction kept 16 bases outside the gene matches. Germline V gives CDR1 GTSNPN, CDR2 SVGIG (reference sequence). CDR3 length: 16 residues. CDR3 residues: CAWRAFQTSGLGEQYF. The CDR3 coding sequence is TGTGCCTGGAGGGCTTTTCAGACTAGCGGTTTAGGGGAGCAGTACTTC.

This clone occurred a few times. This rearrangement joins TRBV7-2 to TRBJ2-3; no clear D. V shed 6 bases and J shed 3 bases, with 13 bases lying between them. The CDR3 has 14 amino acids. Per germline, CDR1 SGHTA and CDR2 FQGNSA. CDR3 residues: CASSRRTETDTQYF. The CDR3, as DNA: TGTGCCAGCAGTCGACGCACGGAGACAGATACGCAGTATTTT.

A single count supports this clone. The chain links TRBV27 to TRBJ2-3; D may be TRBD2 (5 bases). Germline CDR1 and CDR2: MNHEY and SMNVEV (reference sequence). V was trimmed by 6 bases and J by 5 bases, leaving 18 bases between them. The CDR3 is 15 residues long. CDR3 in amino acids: CASSRRAAREDTQYF. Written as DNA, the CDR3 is TGTGCCAGCAGCCGGCGGGCGGCCCGCGAAGATACGCAGTATTTT.

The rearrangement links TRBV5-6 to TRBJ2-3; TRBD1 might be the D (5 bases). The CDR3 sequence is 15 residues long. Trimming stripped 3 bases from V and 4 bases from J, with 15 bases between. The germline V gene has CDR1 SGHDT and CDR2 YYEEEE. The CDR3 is CASSYPTATADTQYF. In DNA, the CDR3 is TGTGCCAGCAGCTACCCTACTGCGACAGCAGATACGCAGTATTTT.

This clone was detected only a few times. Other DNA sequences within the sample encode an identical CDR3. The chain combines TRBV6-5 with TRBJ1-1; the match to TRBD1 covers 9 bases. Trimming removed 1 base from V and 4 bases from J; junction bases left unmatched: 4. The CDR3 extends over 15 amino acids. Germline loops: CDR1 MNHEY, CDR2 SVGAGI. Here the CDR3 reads CASSYWGQGSTEAFF. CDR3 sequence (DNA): TGTGCCAGCAGTTACTGGGGACAGGGCTCCACTGAAGCTTTCTTT.

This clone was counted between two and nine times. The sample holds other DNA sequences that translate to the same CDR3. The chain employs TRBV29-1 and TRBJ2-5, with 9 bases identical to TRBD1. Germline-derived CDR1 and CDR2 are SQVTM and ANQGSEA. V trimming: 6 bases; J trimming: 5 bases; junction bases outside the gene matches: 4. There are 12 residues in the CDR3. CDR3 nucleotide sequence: TGCAGCGTGAGGACAGGGGAGGAGACCCAGTACTTC. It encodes CSVRTGEETQYF.

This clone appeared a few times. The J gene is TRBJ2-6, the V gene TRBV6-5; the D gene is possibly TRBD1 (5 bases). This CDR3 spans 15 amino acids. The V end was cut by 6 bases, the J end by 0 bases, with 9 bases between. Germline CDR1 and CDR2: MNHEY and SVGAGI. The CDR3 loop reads CASSSRDSGANVLTF. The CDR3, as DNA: TGTGCCAGCAGCTCCAGGGACTCTGGGGCCAACGTCCTGACTTTC.

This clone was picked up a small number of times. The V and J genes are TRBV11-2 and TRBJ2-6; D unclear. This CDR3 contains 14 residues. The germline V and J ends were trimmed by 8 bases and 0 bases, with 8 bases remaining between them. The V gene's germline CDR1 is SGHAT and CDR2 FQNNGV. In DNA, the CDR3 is TGTGCCAGCGGAGCAGGCTCTGGGGCCAACGTCCTGACTTTC. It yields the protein CASGAGSGANVLTF.

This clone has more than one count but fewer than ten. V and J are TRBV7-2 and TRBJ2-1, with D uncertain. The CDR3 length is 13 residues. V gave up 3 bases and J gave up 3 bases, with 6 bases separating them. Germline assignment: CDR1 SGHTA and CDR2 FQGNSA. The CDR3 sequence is CASSLTDYNEQFF. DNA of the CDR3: TGTGCCAGCAGCTTGACCGACTACAATGAGCAGTTCTTC.

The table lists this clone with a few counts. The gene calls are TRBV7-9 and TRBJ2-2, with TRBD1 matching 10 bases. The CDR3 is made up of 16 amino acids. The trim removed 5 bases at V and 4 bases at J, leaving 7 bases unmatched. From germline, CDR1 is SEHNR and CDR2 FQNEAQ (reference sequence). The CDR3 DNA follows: TGTGCCAGCAGCAGGGGACAGGGGAAAACCACCGGGGAGCTGTTTTTT. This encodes CASSRGQGKTTGELFF.

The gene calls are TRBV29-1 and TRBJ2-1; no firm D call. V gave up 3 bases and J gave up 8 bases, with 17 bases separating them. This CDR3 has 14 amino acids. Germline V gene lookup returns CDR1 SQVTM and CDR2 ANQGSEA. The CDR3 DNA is TGCAGCGTTGACCTGGGTCTTCACCGAGATGAGCAGTTCTTC. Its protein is CSVDLGLHRDEQFF.

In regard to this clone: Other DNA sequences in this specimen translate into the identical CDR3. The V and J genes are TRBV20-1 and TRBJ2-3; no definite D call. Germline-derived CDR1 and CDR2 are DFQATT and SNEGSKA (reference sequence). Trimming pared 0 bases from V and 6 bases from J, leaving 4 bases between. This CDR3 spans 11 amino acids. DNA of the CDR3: TGCAGTGCTAGAGACTCGGATACGCAGTATTTT. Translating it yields CSARDSDTQYF.

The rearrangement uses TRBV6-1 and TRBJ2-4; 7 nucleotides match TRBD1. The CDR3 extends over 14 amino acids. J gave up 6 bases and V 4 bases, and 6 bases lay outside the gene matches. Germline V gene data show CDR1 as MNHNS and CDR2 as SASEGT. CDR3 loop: CASSAGQSPNIQYF. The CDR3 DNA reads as TGTGCCAGCAGTGCGGGACAGTCCCCAAACATTCAGTACTTC.

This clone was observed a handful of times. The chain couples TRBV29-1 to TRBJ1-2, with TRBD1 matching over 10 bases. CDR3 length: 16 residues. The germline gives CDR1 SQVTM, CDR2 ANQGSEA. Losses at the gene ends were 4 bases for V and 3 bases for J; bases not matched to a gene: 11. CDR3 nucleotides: TGCAGCGTTGGAGTTTTCGGGACAGGGGCCCACTATGGCTACACCTTC. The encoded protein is CSVGVFGTGAHYGYTF. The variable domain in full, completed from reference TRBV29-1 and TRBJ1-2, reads SAVISQKPSRDICQRGTSLTIQCQVDSQVTMMFWYRQQPGQSLTLIATANQGSEATYESGFVIDKFPISRPNLTFSTLTVSNMSPEDSSIYLCSVGVFGTGAHYGYTFGSGTRLTVV.

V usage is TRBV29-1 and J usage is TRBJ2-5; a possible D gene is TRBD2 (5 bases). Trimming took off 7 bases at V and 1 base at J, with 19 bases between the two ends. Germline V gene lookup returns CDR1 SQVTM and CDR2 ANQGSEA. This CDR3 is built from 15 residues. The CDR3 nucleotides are TGCAGCGCTAGGTCTAGGAGGAACATCCAAGAGACCCAGTACTTC. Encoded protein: CSARSRRNIQETQYF.

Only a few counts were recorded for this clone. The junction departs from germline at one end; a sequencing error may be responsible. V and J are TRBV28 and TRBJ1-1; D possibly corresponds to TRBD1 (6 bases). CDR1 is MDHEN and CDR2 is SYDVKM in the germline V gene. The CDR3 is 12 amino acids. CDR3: CASSAKTGTGSF. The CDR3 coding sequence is TGTGCCAGCAGTGCAAAAACAGGGACGGGATCTTTT.

CDR3 residues: CAINPGQGDYEQYF. The CDR3 coding sequence is TGTGCCATCAATCCGGGACAGGGCGACTACGAGCAGTACTTC. The chain joins TRBV10-3 to TRBJ2-7, with TRBD1 identical over 9 bases. The CDR3 has 14 residues. Trimming at V came to 7 bases and at J to 3 bases, leaving 7 bases not matched to a gene. CDR1 ENHRY and CDR2 SYGVKD come from the germline V gene.

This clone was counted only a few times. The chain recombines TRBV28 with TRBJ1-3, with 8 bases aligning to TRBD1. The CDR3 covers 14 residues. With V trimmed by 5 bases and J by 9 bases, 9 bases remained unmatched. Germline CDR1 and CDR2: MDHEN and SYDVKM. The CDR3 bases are TGTGCCAGCAGTCCGGGGACAGGACGAGGCACCATATATTTT. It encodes CASSPGTGRGTIYF. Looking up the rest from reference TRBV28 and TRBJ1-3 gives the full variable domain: DVKVTQSSRYLVKRTGEKVFLECVQDMDHENMFWYRQDPGLGLRLIYFSYDVKMKEKGDIPEGYSVSREKKERFSLILESASTNQTSMYLCASSPGTGRGTIYFGEGSWLTVV.

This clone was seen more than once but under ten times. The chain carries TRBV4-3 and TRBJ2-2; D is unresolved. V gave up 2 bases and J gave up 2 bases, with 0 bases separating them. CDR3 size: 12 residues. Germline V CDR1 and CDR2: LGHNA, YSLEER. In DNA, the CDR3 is TGCGCCAGCAGCCAAAACACCGGGGAGCTGTTTTTT. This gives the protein CASSQNTGELFF.

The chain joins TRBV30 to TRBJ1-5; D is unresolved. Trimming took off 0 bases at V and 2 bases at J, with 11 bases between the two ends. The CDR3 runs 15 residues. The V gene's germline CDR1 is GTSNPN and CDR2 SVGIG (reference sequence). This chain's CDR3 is CAWSVQGARNQPQHF. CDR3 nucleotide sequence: TGTGCCTGGAGTGTACAAGGCGCTCGCAATCAGCCCCAGCATTTT.

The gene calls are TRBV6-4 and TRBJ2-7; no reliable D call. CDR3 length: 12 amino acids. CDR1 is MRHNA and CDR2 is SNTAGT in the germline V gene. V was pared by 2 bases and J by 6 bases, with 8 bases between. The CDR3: CASSDGVREQYF. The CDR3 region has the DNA TGTGCCAGCAGTGACGGAGTCCGCGAGCAGTACTTC.